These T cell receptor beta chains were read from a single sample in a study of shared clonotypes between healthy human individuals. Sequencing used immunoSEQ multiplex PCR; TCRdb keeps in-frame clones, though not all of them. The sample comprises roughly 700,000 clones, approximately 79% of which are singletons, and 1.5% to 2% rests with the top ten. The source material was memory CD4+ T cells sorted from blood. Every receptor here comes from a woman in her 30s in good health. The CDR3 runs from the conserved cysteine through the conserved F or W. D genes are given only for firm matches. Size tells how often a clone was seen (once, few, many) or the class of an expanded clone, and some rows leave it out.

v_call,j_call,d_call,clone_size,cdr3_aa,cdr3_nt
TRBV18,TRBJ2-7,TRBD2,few,CASSQASGSIYEQYF,TGTGCCAGCTCACAGGCTAGCGGGAGTATCTACGAGCAGTACTTC
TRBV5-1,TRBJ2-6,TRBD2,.,CASQLAGGPFGANVLTF,TGCGCCAGCCAGCTAGCGGGAGGGCCGTTTGGGGCCAACGTCCTGACTTTC
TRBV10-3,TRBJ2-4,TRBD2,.,CAISERLMSGREGPAKNIQYF,TGTGCCATCAGTGAGCGATTAATGAGCGGGAGGGAGGGGCCGGCCAAAAACATTCAGTACTTC
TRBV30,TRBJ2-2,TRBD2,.,CASEKSGIEAGELFF,TGTGCCTCAGAAAAGAGCGGGATAGAGGCCGGGGAGCTGTTTTTT
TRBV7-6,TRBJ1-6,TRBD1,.,CASSARPGQATNSPLHF,TGTGCCAGCAGCGCACGACCGGGACAGGCGACGAATTCACCCCTCCACTTT
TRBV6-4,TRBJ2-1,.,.,CASSKEVGLNNEQFF,TGTGCCAGCAGTAAAGAGGTGGGCCTTAACAATGAGCAGTTCTTC
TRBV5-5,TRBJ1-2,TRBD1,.,CASSLVLQGAGYTF,TGTGCCAGCAGCTTGGTCCTACAGGGGGCTGGCTACACCTTC
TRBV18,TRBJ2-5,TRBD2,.,CASSPSNGRAGETQYF,TGTGCCAGCTCACCGTCAAATGGGAGGGCCGGGGAGACCCAGTACTTC
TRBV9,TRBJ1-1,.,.,CASSVAWGSTEAFF,TGTGCCAGCAGCGTAGCGTGGGGAAGCACTGAAGCTTTCTTT
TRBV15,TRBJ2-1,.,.,CATSRGNRGSSYNEQFF,TGTGCCACCAGCAGAGGAAATAGGGGGAGCTCCTACAATGAGCAGTTCTTC
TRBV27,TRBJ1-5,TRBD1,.,CASSFGQGNDQPQHF,TGTGCCAGCAGTTTCGGACAGGGGAACGATCAGCCCCAGCATTTT
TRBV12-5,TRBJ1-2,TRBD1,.,CASGSATGTAIYGYTF,TGTGCTAGTGGTTCTGCAACCGGGACAGCGATCTATGGCTACACCTTC
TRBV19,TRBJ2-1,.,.,CASSARNEQFF,TGTGCCAGTAGTGCGAGGAATGAGCAGTTCTTC
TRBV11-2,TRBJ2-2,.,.,CASSGRTGRNTGELFF,TGTGCCAGCAGCGGGAGGACAGGCCGGAACACCGGGGAGCTGTTTTTT
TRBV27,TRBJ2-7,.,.,CASRDPNPTYEQYF,TGTGCCAGCCGGGACCCCAACCCCACCTACGAGCAGTACTTC
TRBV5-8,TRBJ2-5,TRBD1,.,CASSLHNTGAGETQYF,TGTGCCAGCAGCTTGCACAATACAGGGGCGGGAGAGACCCAGTACTTC
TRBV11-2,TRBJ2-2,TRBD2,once,CASSLSGSWAGELFF,TGTGCCAGCAGCCTTAGCGGGAGTTGGGCCGGGGAGCTGTTTTTT
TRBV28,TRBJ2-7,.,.,CASSRQISYEQYF,TGTGCCAGCAGTCGACAGATATCCTACGAGCAGTACTTC
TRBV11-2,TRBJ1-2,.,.,CASSLAPGQWDGYTF,TGTGCCAGCAGCTTAGCCCCAGGACAGTGGGATGGCTACACCTTC
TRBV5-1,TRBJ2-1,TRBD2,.,CASSYSGGTTNEQFF,TGCGCCAGCAGCTACTCGGGAGGGACTACGAATGAGCAGTTCTTC
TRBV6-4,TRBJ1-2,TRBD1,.,CASSGPGTGEQGYTF,TGTGCCAGCAGTGGCCCCGGGACAGGGGAGCAAGGCTACACCTTC
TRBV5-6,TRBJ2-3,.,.,CASSLINTQYF,TGTGCCAGCAGCTTAATTAATACGCAGTATTTT
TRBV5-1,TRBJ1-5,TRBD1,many,CASAPNENITGGRQPQHF,TGCGCCAGCGCGCCCAACGAAAATATCACAGGGGGCCGTCAGCCCCAGCATTTT
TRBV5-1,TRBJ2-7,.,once,CASSLSGSKVDEQYF,TGCGCGAGCTCTCTTTCGGGGAGTAAGGTTGACGAGCAGTACTTC
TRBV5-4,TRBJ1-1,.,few,CASSGRGPGEGTEAFF,TGTGCCAGCAGCGGCCGGGGGCCTGGGGAGGGCACTGAAGCTTTCTTT
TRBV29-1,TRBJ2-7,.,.,CSEDRDFNYEQYF,TGCAGCGAGGACAGAGACTTCAACTACGAGCAGTACTTC
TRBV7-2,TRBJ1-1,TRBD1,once,CASSFWRGQTEAFF,TGTGCCAGCAGCTTTTGGAGGGGGCAGACTGAAGCTTTCTTT
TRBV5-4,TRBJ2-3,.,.,CASSPSADTQYF,TGTGCCAGCAGCCCGTCGGCAGATACGCAGTATTTT
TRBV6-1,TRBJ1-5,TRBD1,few,CASSEMDRINQPQHF,TGTGCCAGCAGTGAAATGGACAGGATCAATCAGCCCCAGCATTTT
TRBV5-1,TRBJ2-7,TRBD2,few,CASSSQRDGEQYF,TGCGCCAGCAGCTCCCAGCGGGACGGCGAGCAGTACTTC
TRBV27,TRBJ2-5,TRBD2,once,CASSSSGRRGETQYF,TGTGCCAGCAGTTCTAGCGGGAGAAGGGGAGAGACCCAGTACTTC
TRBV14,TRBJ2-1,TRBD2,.,CASSLHRSGVYNEQFF,TGTGCCAGCAGCCTTCATCGCAGCGGGGTCTACAATGAGCAGTTCTTC
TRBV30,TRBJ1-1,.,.,CAWDPGPGTEAFF,TGTGCCTGGGATCCGGGGCCTGGGACTGAAGCTTTCTTT
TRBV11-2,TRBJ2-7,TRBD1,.,CASSGLRDRGLEQYF,TGTGCCAGCAGCGGCCTCCGGGACAGGGGGCTGGAGCAGTACTTC
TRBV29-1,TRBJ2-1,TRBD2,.,CSVVYAGVTGSYNEQFF,TGCAGCGTTGTCTATGCGGGAGTAACGGGCTCCTACAATGAGCAGTTCTTC
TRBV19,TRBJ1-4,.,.,CASSMGRSTNEKLFF,TGTGCCAGTAGTATGGGACGATCAACTAATGAAAAACTGTTTTTT
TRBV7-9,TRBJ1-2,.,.,CASSLVQARGYGYTF,TGTGCCAGCAGCTTAGTTCAGGCCCGGGGCTATGGCTACACCTTC
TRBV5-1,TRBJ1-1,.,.,CASSLIGRPGNLGAFF,TGCGCCAGCAGCTTGATCGGACGGCCGGGAAATCTCGGAGCTTTCTTT
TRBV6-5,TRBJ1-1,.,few,CASSPTQNTEAFF,TGTGCCAGCAGTCCGACGCAGAACACTGAAGCTTTCTTT
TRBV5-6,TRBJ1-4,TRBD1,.,CASSRDRNEKLFF,TGTGCCAGCAGTCGGGACAGAAATGAAAAACTGTTTTTT
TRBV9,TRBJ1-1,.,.,CASSGTEYTEAFF,TGTGCCAGCAGCGGGACAGAGTACACTGAAGCTTTCTTT
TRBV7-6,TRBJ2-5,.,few,CASSLNRAQRETQYF,TGTGCCAGCAGCCTGAACAGGGCCCAGCGAGAGACCCAGTACTTC
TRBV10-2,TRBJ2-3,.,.,CASSESGGTDTQYF,TGCGCCAGCAGTGAGTCGGGGGGCACAGATACGCAGTATTTT
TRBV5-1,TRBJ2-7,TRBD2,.,CASRPFSGASYEQYF,TGCGCCAGCAGACCCTTTAGCGGGGCGTCCTACGAGCAGTACTTC
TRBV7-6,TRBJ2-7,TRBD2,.,CASSLKAGDYEQYF,TGTGCCAGCAGCTTAAAGGCGGGAGACTACGAGCAGTACTTC
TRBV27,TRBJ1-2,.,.,CASSLGPRGAQNYGYTF,TGTGCCAGCAGTTTAGGTCCGAGGGGCGCCCAAAACTATGGCTACACCTTC
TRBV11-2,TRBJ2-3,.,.,CASSFLGGQAGTDTQYF,TGTGCCAGCAGCTTTTTAGGGGGGCAGGCAGGCACAGATACGCAGTATTTT
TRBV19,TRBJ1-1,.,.,CASSVPYRNTEAFF,TGTGCCAGTAGTGTACCGTACAGGAACACTGAAGCTTTCTTT
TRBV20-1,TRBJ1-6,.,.,CSGGGNSPLHF,TGCAGTGGTGGTGGTAATTCACCCCTCCACTTT
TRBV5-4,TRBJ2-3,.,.,CASSSGLNTDTQYF,TGTGCCAGCAGCTCGGGACTTAACACAGATACGCAGTATTTT
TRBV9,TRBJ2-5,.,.,CASSVGQQETQYF,TGTGCCAGCAGCGTGGGGCAGCAAGAGACCCAGTACTTC
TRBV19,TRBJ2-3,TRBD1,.,CASSRGAGTAGVFGTDTQYF,TGTGCCAGTAGCCGAGGGGCCGGGACAGCAGGGGTATTCGGCACAGATACGCAGTATTTT
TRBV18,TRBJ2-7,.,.,CASSPLGSYEQYF,TGTGCCAGCTCACCACTAGGGTCATACGAGCAGTACTTC
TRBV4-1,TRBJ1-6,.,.,CASSQAGLNSPLHF,TGCGCCAGCAGCCAAGCAGGTCTGAATTCACCCCTCCACTTT
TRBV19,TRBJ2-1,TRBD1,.,CASSSTSGGINEQFF,TGTGCCAGTAGTAGCACCTCAGGGGGCATCAATGAGCAGTTCTTC